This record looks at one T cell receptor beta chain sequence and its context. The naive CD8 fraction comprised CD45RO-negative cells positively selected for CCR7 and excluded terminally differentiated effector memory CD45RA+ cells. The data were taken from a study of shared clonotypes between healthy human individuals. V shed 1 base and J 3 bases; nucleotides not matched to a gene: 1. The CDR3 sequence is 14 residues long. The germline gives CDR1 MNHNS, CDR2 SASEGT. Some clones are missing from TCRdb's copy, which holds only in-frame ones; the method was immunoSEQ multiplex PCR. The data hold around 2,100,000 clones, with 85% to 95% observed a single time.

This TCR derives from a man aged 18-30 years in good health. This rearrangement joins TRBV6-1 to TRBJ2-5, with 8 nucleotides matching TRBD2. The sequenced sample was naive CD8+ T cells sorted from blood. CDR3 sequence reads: CASSEDGGEETQYF. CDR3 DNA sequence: TGTGCCAGCAGTGAAGACGGGGGGGAAGAGACCCAGTACTTC.